The 8 T cell receptor beta chains below all came from one sample that was sequenced in a study of blood T cell repertoires in COVID-19. Profiled with immunoSEQ multiplex PCR; TCRdb holds only in-frame clones, not every one. The sample shows about 97,000 clones, roughly 80% of them seen only once. The sequencing input was peripheral blood. These receptors were collected from a man aged 55 to 69 with acute or convalescent COVID-19.

V usage is TRBV7-3 and J usage is TRBJ2-5; 8 nucleotides line up with TRBD2. The ends lost 5 bases at V and 4 bases at J; junction bases unmatched: 9. Per the germline V gene, CDR1 is SGHTA and CDR2 is FQGTGA. The CDR3 is made up of 15 amino acids. CDR3 protein: CASSPSGGGRETQYF. DNA of the CDR3: TGTGCCAGCAGCCCGAGCGGGGGAGGCCGAGAGACCCAGTACTTC.

The genes are TRBV12-3 or TRBV12-4 and TRBJ1-1; no firm D call. V was pared by 1 base and J by 8 bases, with 8 bases between. The CDR3 length is 12 residues. DNA for the CDR3: TGTGCCAGCAGTTTAGGTAAACAGGAAGCTTTCTTT. Amino acid sequence: CASSLGKQEAFF.

CDR3 sequence (DNA): TGTGCCAGTAGTATCTACGAACAGCAGTACGAGCAGTACTTC. It is translated as CASSIYEQQYEQYF. J is TRBJ2-7 and V is TRBV19; D remains unclear. V was clipped by 3 bases and J by 4 bases, with 13 bases between them. CDR1 LNHDA and CDR2 SQIVND come from the germline V gene (reference sequence). The length of the CDR3 is 14 residues.

This sequence joins TRBV5-1 and TRBJ2-2; 7 bases fit TRBD2. V was pared by 5 bases and J by 2 bases, with 6 bases of the junction left unmatched. The CDR3 extends over 15 amino acids. Germline CDR1 and CDR2: SGHRS and YFSETQ. The CDR3 here is CASRSAGDNTGELFF. CDR3 in DNA: TGCGCCAGCAGATCGGCGGGAGATAACACCGGGGAGCTGTTTTTT. Full variable domain (missing parts from reference TRBV5-1 and TRBJ2-2): KAGVTQTPRYLIKTRGQQVTLSCSPISGHRSVSWYQQTPGQGLQFLFEYFSETQRNKGNFPGRFSGRQFSNSRSEMNVSTLELGDSALYLCASRSAGDNTGELFFGEGSRLTVL.

The rearrangement uses TRBV27 and TRBJ2-3, with a weak D call TRBD2 (6 bases). This CDR3 comprises 17 residues. The germline V gene has CDR1 MNHEY and CDR2 SMNVEV (reference sequence). Trimming removed 0 bases at V and 2 bases at J, with 15 bases between. The CDR3 spells CASSLSLGLSNTDTQYF. The CDR3 nucleotides read TGTGCCAGCAGTTTATCCTTGGGACTCTCGAACACAGATACGCAGTATTTT.

This chain joins TRBV7-6 and TRBJ2-3; 8 nucleotides align to TRBD2. The V gene end was trimmed by 4 bases and the J gene end by 1 base; junction bases not matched to a gene: 10. CDR1 is SGHVS, CDR2 FNYEAQ, per germline. The CDR3 sequence is 17 residues long. The CDR3 is CASSSLPGLVGTDTQYF. The DNA for the CDR3 is TGTGCCAGCAGCTCCCTACCGGGACTAGTTGGCACAGATACGCAGTATTTT.

The chain uses TRBV27 and TRBJ1-5; 8 positions match TRBD1. Per the germline V gene, CDR1 is MNHEY and CDR2 is SMNVEV (reference sequence). The CDR3 loop spans 15 amino acids. V dropped 2 bases and J dropped 7; count of bases not matched to a gene: 7. The chain's CDR3 is CASSLGAGGEQPQHF. In DNA form, the CDR3 reads TGTGCCAGCAGTTTAGGTGCAGGGGGCGAACAGCCCCAGCATTTT.

The chain uses TRBV7-8 and TRBJ1-1; 7 bases fit TRBD1. The CDR3 is 14 amino acids. The germline V gene has CDR1 SGHVS and CDR2 FQNEAQ. Trimming cost V 5 bases and J 1 base; bases outside gene matches: 4. This CDR3 is CASSHGDRNTEAFF. The CDR3 DNA is TGTGCCAGCAGCCACGGGGACAGGAACACTGAAGCTTTCTTT.